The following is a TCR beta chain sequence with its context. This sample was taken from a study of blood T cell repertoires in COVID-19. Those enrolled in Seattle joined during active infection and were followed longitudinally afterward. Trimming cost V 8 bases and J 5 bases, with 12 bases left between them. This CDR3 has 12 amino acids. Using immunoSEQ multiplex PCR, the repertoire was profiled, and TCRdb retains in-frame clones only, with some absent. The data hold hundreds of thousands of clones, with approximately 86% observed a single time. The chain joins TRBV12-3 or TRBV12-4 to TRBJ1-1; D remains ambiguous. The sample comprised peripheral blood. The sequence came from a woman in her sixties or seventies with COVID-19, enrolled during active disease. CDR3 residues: CASRGARTEAFF. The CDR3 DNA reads TGTGCCAGCCGAGGAGCCCGAACTGAAGCTTTCTTT.